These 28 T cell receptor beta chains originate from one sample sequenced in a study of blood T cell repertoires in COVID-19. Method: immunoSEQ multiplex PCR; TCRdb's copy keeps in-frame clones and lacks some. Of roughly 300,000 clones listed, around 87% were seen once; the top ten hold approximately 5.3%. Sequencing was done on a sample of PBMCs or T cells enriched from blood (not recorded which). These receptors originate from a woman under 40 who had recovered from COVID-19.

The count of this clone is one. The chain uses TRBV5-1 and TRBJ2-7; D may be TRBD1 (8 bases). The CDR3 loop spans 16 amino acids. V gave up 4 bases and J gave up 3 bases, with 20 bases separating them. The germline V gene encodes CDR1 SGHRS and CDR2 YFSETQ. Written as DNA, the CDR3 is TGCGCCAGCAGCCCCACGACAGGGGAGGGGGTCTACGAGCAGTACTTC. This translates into CASSPTTGEGVYEQYF.

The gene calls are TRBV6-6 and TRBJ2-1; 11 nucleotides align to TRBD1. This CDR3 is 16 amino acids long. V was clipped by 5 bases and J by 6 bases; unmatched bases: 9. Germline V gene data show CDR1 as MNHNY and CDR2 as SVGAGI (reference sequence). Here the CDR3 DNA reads TGTGCCAGCAGTGTCCGGGGACAGGGGGTCCCCAATGAGCAGTTCTTC. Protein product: CASSVRGQGVPNEQFF.

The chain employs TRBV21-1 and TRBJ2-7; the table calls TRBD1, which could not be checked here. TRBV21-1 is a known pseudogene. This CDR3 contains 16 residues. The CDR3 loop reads CASSKEGTGANYEQYF. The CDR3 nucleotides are TGTGCCAGCAGCAAAGAGGGGACAGGCGCTAACTACGAGCAGTACTTC.

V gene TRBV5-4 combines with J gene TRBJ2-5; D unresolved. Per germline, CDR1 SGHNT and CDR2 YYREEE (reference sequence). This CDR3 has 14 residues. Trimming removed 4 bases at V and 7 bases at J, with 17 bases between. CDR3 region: CASSPSPLESTQYF. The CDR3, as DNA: TGTGCCAGCAGCCCGAGCCCACTGGAGTCGACCCAGTACTTC.

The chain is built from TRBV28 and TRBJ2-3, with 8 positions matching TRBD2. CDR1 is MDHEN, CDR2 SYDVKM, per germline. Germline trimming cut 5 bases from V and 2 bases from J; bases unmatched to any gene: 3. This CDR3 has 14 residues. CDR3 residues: CASSPSGFTDTQYF. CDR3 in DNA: TGTGCCAGCAGTCCTAGCGGGTTCACAGATACGCAGTATTTT.

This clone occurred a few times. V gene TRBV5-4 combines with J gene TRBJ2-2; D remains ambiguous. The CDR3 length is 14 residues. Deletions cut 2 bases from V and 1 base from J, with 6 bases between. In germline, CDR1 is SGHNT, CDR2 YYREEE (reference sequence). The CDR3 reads CASSFRGNTGELFF. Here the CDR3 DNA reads TGTGCCAGCAGCTTCCGAGGGAACACCGGGGAGCTGTTTTTT.

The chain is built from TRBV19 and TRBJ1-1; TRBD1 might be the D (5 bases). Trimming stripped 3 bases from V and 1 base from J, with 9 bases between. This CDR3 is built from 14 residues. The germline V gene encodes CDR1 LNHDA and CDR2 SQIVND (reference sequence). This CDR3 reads CASSIGHQNTEAFF. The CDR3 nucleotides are TGTGCCAGTAGTATCGGACACCAGAACACTGAAGCTTTCTTT.

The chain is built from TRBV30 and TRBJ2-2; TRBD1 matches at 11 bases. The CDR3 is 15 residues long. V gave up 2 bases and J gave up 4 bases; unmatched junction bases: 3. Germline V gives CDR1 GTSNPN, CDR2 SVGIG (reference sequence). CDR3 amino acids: CAWSTGTGGTGELFF. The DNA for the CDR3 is TGTGCCTGGAGTACCGGGACAGGGGGCACCGGGGAGCTGTTTTTT.

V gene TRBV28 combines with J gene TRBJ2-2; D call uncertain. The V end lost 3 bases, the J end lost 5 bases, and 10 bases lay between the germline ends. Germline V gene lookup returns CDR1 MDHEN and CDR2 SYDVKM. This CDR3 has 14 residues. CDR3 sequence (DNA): TGTGCCAGCAGTTTCGAAGCCTGGACCGGGGAGCTGTTTTTT. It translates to CASSFEAWTGELFF.

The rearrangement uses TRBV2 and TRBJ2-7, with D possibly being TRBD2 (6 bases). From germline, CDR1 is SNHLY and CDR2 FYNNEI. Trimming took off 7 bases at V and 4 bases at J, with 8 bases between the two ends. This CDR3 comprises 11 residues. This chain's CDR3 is CASTGGYEQYF. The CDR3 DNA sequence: TGTGCCAGCACAGGAGGGTACGAGCAGTACTTC.

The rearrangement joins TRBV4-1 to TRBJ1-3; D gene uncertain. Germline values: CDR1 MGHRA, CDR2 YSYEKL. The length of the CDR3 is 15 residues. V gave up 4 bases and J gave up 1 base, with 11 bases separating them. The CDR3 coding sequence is TGCGCCAGCAGCCCCGGACTGTTTTCTGGAAACACCATATATTTT. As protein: CASSPGLFSGNTIYF.

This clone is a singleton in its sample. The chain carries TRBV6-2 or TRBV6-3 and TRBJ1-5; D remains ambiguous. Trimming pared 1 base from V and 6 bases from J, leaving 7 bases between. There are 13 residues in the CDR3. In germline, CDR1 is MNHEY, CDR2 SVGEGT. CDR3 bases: TGTGCCAGCAGTTACTTGGGGAGTCAGCCCCAGCATTTT. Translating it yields CASSYLGSQPQHF.

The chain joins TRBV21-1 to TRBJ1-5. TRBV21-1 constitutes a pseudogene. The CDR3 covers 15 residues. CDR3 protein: CASSTGGQLNQPQHF. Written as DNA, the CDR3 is TGTGCCAGCAGCACCGGCGGGCAGCTCAATCAGCCCCAGCATTTT.

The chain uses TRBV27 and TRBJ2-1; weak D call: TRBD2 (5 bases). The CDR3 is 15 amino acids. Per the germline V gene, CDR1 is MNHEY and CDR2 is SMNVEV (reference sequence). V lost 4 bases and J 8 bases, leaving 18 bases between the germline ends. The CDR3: CASSSQGGIGDEQFF. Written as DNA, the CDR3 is TGTGCCAGCAGTTCCCAAGGTGGGATCGGGGATGAGCAGTTCTTC.

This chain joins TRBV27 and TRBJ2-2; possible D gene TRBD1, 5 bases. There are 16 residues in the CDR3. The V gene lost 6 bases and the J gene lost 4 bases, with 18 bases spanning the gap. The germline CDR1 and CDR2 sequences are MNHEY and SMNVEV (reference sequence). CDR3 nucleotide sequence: TGTGCCAGCAGCTTTTTTCGGACACCTCTCACCGGGGAGCTGTTTTTT. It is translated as CASSFFRTPLTGELFF.

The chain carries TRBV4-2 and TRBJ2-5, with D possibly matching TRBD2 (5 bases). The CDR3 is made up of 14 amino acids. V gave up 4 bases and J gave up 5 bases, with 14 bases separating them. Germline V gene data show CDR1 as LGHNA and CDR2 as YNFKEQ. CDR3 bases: TGTGCCAGCAGCCTAAAGGGAGTTTCCGAGACCCAGTACTTC. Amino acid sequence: CASSLKGVSETQYF.

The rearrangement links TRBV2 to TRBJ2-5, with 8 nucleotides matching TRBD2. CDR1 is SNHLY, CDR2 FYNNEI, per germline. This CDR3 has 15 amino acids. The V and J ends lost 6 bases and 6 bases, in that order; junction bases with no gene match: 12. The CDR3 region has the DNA TGTGCCAGCAGAAATCTAGCGCCGGGAGGGAAGACCCAGTACTTC. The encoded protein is CASRNLAPGGKTQYF.

CDR3 nucleotide sequence: TGTGCCAGCAGCCAAGCGGGGGGCAACACTGAAGCTTTCTTT. This translates into CASSQAGGNTEAFF. V usage is TRBV3-1 (or the pseudogene TRBV3-2) and J usage is TRBJ1-1; TRBD1 might be the D (6 bases). Trimming removed 1 base from V and 2 bases from J, with 8 bases in between. The length of the CDR3 is 14 residues. Germline CDR1 and CDR2: LGHDT and YNNKEL (reference sequence).

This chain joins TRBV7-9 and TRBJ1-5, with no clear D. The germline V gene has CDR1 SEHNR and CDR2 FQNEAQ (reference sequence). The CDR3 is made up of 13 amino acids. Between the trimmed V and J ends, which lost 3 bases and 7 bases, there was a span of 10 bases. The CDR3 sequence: CASSFQDRQPQHF. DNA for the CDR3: TGTGCCAGCAGCTTCCAGGATAGACAGCCCCAGCATTTT.

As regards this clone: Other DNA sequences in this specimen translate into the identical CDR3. The CDR3 is CASSGGGPGETQYF. CDR3 DNA: TGCGCCAGCAGCGGCGGGGGGCCGGGGGAGACCCAGTACTTC. The chain has TRBV5-1 and TRBJ2-5; TRBD2 matches 8 bases. Germline V gives CDR1 SGHRS, CDR2 YFSETQ. With V trimmed by 4 bases and J by 5 bases, 7 bases remained unmatched. The CDR3 length is 14 residues.

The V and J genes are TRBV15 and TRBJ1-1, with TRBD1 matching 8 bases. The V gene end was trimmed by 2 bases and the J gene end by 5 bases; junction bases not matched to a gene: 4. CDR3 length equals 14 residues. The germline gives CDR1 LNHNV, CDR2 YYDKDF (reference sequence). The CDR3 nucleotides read TGTGCCACCAGCAGAACATACAGGGGGACTGAAGCTTTCTTT. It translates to CATSRTYRGTEAFF. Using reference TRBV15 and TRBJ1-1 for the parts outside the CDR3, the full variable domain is DAMVIQNPRYQVTQFGKPVTLSCSQTLNHNVMYWYQQKSSQAPKLLFHYYDKDFNNEADTPDNFQSRRPNTSFCFLDIRSPGLGDTAMYLCATSRTYRGTEAFFGQGTRLTVV.

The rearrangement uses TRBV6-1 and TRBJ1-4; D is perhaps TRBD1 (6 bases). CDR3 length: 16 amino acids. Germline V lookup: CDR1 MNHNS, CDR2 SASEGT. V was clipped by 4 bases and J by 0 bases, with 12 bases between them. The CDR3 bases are TGTGCCAGCAGTGGACGGGACACCGCAACTAATGAAAAACTGTTTTTT. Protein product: CASSGRDTATNEKLFF.

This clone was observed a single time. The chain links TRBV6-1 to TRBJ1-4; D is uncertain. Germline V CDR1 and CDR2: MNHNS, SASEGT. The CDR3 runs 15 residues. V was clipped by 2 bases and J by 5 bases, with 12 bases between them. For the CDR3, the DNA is TGTGCCAGCAGTGAATATGAGGATAGCAATGAAAAACTGTTTTTT. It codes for CASSEYEDSNEKLFF.

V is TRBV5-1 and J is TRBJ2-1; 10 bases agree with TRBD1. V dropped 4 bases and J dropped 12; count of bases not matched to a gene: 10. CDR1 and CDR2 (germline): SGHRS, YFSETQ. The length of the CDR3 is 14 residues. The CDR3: CASSTRTGGNGQFF. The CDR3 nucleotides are TGCGCCAGCAGCACACGGACAGGGGGGAACGGGCAGTTCTTC.

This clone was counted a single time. CDR3 residues: CASSLMGLSNTGELFF. CDR3 nucleotide sequence: TGTGCCAGCAGCTTAATGGGACTCTCAAACACCGGGGAGCTGTTTTTT. The chain couples TRBV7-3 to TRBJ2-2; D might be TRBD2 (6 bases). CDR3 length: 16 residues. Germline assignment: CDR1 SGHTA and CDR2 FQGTGA. With 1 base removed from V and 2 bases from J, the gap between germline ends came to 11 bases.

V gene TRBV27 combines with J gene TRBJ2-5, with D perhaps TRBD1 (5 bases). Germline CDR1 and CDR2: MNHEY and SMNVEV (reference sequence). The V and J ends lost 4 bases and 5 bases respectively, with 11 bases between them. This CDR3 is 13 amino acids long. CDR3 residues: CASSWGLGETQYF. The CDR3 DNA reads TGTGCCAGCAGTTGGGGCCTAGGGGAGACCCAGTACTTC.

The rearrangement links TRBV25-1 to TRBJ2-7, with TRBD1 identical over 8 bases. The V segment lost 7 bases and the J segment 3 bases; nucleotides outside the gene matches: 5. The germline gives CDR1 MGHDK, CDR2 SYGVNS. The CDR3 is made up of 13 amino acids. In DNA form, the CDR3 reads TGTGCCAGCAAAACCGGGACAGGCTACGAGCAGTACTTC. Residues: CASKTGTGYEQYF.

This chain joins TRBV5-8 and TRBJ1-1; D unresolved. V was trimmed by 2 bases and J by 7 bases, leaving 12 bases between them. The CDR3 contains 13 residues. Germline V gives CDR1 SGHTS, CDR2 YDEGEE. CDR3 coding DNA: TGTGCCAGCAGCTTCGGCTTAACGGGTGAAGCTTTCTTT. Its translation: CASSFGLTGEAFF.